A single sample gave rise to the 21 T cell receptor beta chains below, sequenced in a study of CD8+ T cells in alopecia areata (dated by TCRdb to the late 2010s). Per the publication, the time point label means: baseline before oral tofacitinib. The receptor library was made with the immunoSEQ multiplex PCR assay. RNA was extracted from all samples and reverse transcribed into cDNA, which served as template for TCR sequencing. The immuneACCESS repertoire file appears here via TCRdb, limited to in-frame rearrangements. These files lack a portion of the clones; in checked studies, under half of the deficit traces to unresolved V genes, and the cause of the others is not known. This sample comprises 130,000 to 150,000 clones, 87% of them detected only once. Jointly, the top ten make up roughly 16% of the sample. The sequences come from CD8+ T cells sorted from blood, collected at week 0. These receptors originate from a human donor with alopecia areata.

The chain has TRBV15 and TRBJ2-2, with D unresolved. Germline CDR1 reads LNHNV; CDR2 reads YYDKDF (reference sequence). The CDR3 is made up of 13 amino acids. V lost 4 bases and J 7 bases, leaving 10 bases between the germline ends. This CDR3 is CATSIEGIGELFF. CDR3 nucleotides: TGTGCCACCAGCATAGAAGGGATCGGGGAGCTGTTTTTT. Full variable domain (missing parts from reference TRBV15 and TRBJ2-2): DAMVIQNPRYQVTQFGKPVTLSCSQTLNHNVMYWYQQKSSQAPKLLFHYYDKDFNNEADTPDNFQSRRPNTSFCFLDIRSPGLGDTAMYLCATSIEGIGELFFGEGSRLTVL.

Concerning this clone: Other nucleotide sequences in the sample specify the same CDR3. The rearrangement uses TRBV7-9 and TRBJ1-5; no clear D. The CDR3 length is 12 residues. V was cut by 5 bases and J by 6 bases, with 8 bases left in between. Germline V gene data show CDR1 as SEHNR and CDR2 as FQNEAQ (reference sequence). Here the CDR3 DNA reads TGTGCCAGCAGCCTAGGAGGTCAGCCCCAGCATTTT. Amino acids: CASSLGGQPQHF.

This clone was recorded a few times. The V gene is TRBV21-1, the J gene TRBJ1-3; TRBD1 reflects the table's D call only, with no check against the DNA. TRBV21-1 is termed a pseudogene. The CDR3 consists of 15 residues. The CDR3 coding sequence is TGTGCCAGCAGCAAATACACAGGCTCTGGAAACACCATATATTTT. Amino acid sequence: CASSKYTGSGNTIYF.

This rearrangement joins TRBV4-1 to TRBJ2-7; unclear D gene. This CDR3 is built from 12 residues. Germline lookup yields CDR1 MGHRA and CDR2 YSYEKL. V was clipped by 1 base and J by 6 bases, with 7 bases between them. The CDR3, as DNA: TGCGCCAGCAGCCAAGGCTTAAGCGAGCAGTACTTC. It translates to CASSQGLSEQYF.

This chain connects TRBV15 to TRBJ1-4; TRBD1 matches at 7 bases. J gave up 0 bases and V 1 base, and 5 bases lay outside the gene matches. The germline gives CDR1 LNHNV, CDR2 YYDKDF (reference sequence). This CDR3 has 17 residues. CDR3 sequence: CATSRGQGLTTNEKLFF. As DNA, the CDR3 is TGTGCCACCAGCAGAGGACAGGGACTTACAACTAATGAAAAACTGTTTTTT.

The chain links TRBV5-6 to TRBJ1-5; no definite D call. Trimming removed 0 bases at V and 8 bases at J, with 12 bases between. CDR3 length: 14 residues. Germline loops: CDR1 SGHDT, CDR2 YYEEEE. CDR3 DNA sequence: TGTGCCAGCAGCTTGGAAGCATCTGGTAAGCCCCAGCATTTT. Translating gives CASSLEASGKPQHF.

This chain uses TRBV7-9 with TRBJ2-6; D tentatively fits TRBD1 or TRBD2 (5 bases each). Germline CDR1 is SEHNR and CDR2 is FQNEAQ (reference sequence). The CDR3 is 18 residues long. Trimming cost V 1 base and J 4 bases, with 17 bases left between them. The CDR3 loop is CASSLVGGQGDGANVLTF. The CDR3, as DNA: TGTGCCAGCAGCTTAGTCGGCGGGCAGGGTGACGGGGCCAACGTCCTGACTTTC.

The chain carries TRBV9 and TRBJ1-1, with D possibly being TRBD1 (6 bases). The CDR3 has 12 residues. Trimming shortened V by 3 bases and J by 11 bases, and 14 bases separated the two germline ends. CDR1 and CDR2 (germline): SGDLS, YYNGEE. CDR3 sequence: CASSGGATGAFF. In DNA form, the CDR3 reads TGTGCCAGCAGCGGGGGGGCTACTGGGGCTTTCTTT.

V usage is TRBV11-2 and J usage is TRBJ1-4; unclear D gene. Trimming took off 5 bases at V and 9 bases at J, with 10 bases between the two ends. CDR1 is SGHAT and CDR2 is FQNNGV in the germline V gene. The CDR3 is 12 residues long. Here the CDR3 reads CASSRWSQKLFF. CDR3 in DNA: TGTGCCAGCAGCCGCTGGAGCCAAAAACTGTTTTTT.

The chain carries TRBV5-4 and TRBJ2-6; either TRBD1 or TRBD2 may fit D (6 bases each). CDR1 and CDR2 from the germline V gene are SGHNT and YYREEE (reference sequence). CDR3 length equals 15 residues. V was trimmed by 4 bases and J by 7 bases, leaving 15 bases between them. CDR3 amino acids: CASSGGQASANVLTF. Here the CDR3 DNA reads TGTGCCAGCAGCGGGGGGCAGGCCTCTGCCAACGTCCTGACTTTC. Together with reference TRBV5-4 and TRBJ2-6, the CDR3 gives the full variable domain: ETGVTQSPTHLIKTRGQQVTLRCSSQSGHNTVSWYQQALGQGPQFIFQYYREEENGRGNFPPRFSGLQFPNYSSELNVNALELDDSALYLCASSGGQASANVLTFGAGSRLTVL.

The chain links TRBV19 to TRBJ1-1; a possible D gene is TRBD1 (6 bases). The CDR3 runs 15 residues. CDR1 and CDR2 (germline): LNHDA, SQIVND (reference sequence). The ends were cut back, 7 bases at V and 0 bases at J, with 15 bases in the middle. CDR3 sequence: CASTVQGPMNTEAFF. CDR3 nucleotide sequence: TGTGCCAGTACCGTACAGGGACCCATGAACACTGAAGCTTTCTTT.

This clone was seen more than once but under ten times. V is TRBV6-1 and J is TRBJ2-7; D call uncertain. This CDR3 is 16 amino acids long. Per germline, CDR1 MNHNS and CDR2 SASEGT. Between the trimmed V and J ends, which lost 2 bases and 0 bases, there was a span of 14 bases. CDR3 residues: CASSESLVGSSYEQYF. CDR3 sequence (DNA): TGTGCCAGCAGTGAAAGCTTGGTCGGTAGCTCCTACGAGCAGTACTTC.

This rearrangement joins TRBV7-9 to TRBJ1-2; TRBD1 matches at 9 bases. CDR1 SEHNR and CDR2 FQNEAQ come from the germline V gene (reference sequence). This CDR3 has 12 amino acids. Trimming cost V 7 bases and J 8 bases; bases outside gene matches: 5. The CDR3: CASIRDRAGYTF. CDR3 bases: TGTGCCAGCATACGGGACAGGGCCGGCTACACCTTC.

V is TRBV30 and J is TRBJ2-1; D gene unclear. The V and J ends lost 1 base and 5 bases respectively, with 12 bases between them. In germline, CDR1 is GTSNPN, CDR2 SVGIG (reference sequence). CDR3 length equals 14 residues. In nucleotides, the CDR3 is TGTGCCTGGAGTGGAGGCCTCCGTAACAATGAGCAGTTCTTC. Translating it yields CAWSGGLRNNEQFF.

The chain employs TRBV6-1 and TRBJ2-7; TRBD1 matches at 7 bases. The CDR3 sequence is 14 residues long. After removal of 0 bases from V and 6 bases from J, the junction contained 5 bases not matched to a gene. Germline V gene data show CDR1 as MNHNS and CDR2 as SASEGT. Here the CDR3 reads CASSEAGTVREQYF. The CDR3 DNA sequence: TGTGCCAGCAGTGAAGCTGGGACAGTACGCGAGCAGTACTTC.

The gene calls are TRBV5-1 and TRBJ2-3; D remains ambiguous. V lost 2 bases, J lost 0 bases, and 13 bases lay in between. Per the germline V gene, CDR1 is SGHRS and CDR2 is YFSETQ. The CDR3 sequence is 16 residues long. The CDR3 reads CASSFGSPPSTDTQYF. The CDR3 bases are TGCGCCAGCAGCTTCGGCTCGCCTCCTAGCACAGATACGCAGTATTTT. The full variable domain, in which reference TRBV5-1 and TRBJ2-3 provide the parts outside the CDR3, is KAGVTQTPRYLIKTRGQQVTLSCSPISGHRSVSWYQQTPGQGLQFLFEYFSETQRNKGNFPGRFSGRQFSNSRSEMNVSTLELGDSALYLCASSFGSPPSTDTQYFGPGTRLTVL.

The chain combines TRBV25-1 with TRBJ2-2; TRBD1 might be the D (6 bases). V gave up 5 bases and J gave up 8 bases, with 15 bases separating them. The germline V gene encodes CDR1 MGHDK and CDR2 SYGVNS. The CDR3 sequence is 14 residues long. In DNA, the CDR3 is TGTGCCAGCAGTTTTACAGGGTATTCTGGGGAGCTGTTTTTT. Its protein is CASSFTGYSGELFF. The full variable domain, completed using reference TRBV25-1 and TRBJ2-2, is EADIYQTPRYLVIGTGKKITLECSQTMGHDKMYWYQQDPGMELHLIHYSYGVNSTEKGDLSSESTVSRIRTEHFPLTLESARPSHTSQYLCASSFTGYSGELFFGEGSRLTVL.

This clone was seen more than once but under ten times. The chain combines TRBV25-1 with TRBJ2-1, with 7 bases aligning to TRBD2. The germline CDR1 and CDR2 sequences are MGHDK and SYGVNS. The CDR3 consists of 14 residues. After removal of 4 bases from V and 4 bases from J, the junction contained 4 bases not matched to a gene. In DNA, the CDR3 is TGTGCCAGCAGTGGGGCGGGACTATACAATGAGCAGTTCTTC. It translates to CASSGAGLYNEQFF.

The chain couples TRBV27 to TRBJ2-7; 7 positions agree with TRBD1. The germline CDR1 and CDR2 sequences are MNHEY and SMNVEV (reference sequence). CDR3 length: 14 amino acids. With V trimmed by 2 bases and J by 2 bases, 3 bases remained unmatched. This CDR3 is CASSLQTGTYEQYF. The DNA of the CDR3 is TGTGCCAGCAGTTTACAGACAGGGACCTACGAGCAGTACTTC.

V is TRBV5-1 and J is TRBJ2-7; D gene uncertain. V was pared by 5 bases and J by 3 bases, with 15 bases between. This CDR3 is 14 amino acids long. Looked up from germline, CDR1 is SGHRS and CDR2 is YFSETQ. The CDR3 coding sequence is TGCGCCAGCAGTAATACAGCTCCAGGCTACGAGCAGTACTTC. It encodes CASSNTAPGYEQYF.

This sequence joins TRBV29-1 and TRBJ2-2; 7 bases match TRBD2. CDR1 is SQVTM, CDR2 ANQGSEA, per germline. V dropped 5 bases and J dropped 4; count of bases not matched to a gene: 16. The CDR3 sequence is 17 residues long. The chain's CDR3 is CSVYTASGNITTGELFF. The CDR3, as DNA: TGCAGCGTTTATACGGCTAGCGGAAATATAACCACCGGGGAGCTGTTTTTT.